The subject of this entry is one TCR beta chain. Its antigen remains unknown. Losses at the gene ends were 4 bases for V and 2 bases for J; bases not matched to a gene: 8. Germline CDR1 MNHNS, CDR2 SASEGT. The CDR3 runs 16 residues. TCRdb re-called the 5' RACE reads with MiXCR, one entry per CDR3 protein. The table shows hundreds of thousands of distinct CDR3 sequences, with 8.6% occurring only once. The data were taken from a study of identical twins. General study points: Models came in too low on out-of-frame TCR alpha sharing in monozygotic twins. It was cross-sectional statistical analysis, not following the same donors, that the conclusions relied on. Carriage of fewer insertions was seen in abundant cord blood beta clonotypes, whereas memory repertoires showed none. Beta out-of-frame sequences displayed a weaker excess of sharing between twins.

The same sample was also used in a study of yellow fever vaccine responses in identical twins.

The V call is TRBV6-1, the J call TRBJ2-7, with 10 bases matching TRBD1. Sequenced input: PBMCs. This receptor was obtained from a woman under 30 in good health. The chain's CDR3 is CASSGEGQGRTYEQYF. In DNA, the CDR3 is TGTGCCAGCAGTGGAGAGGGACAGGGGCGGACCTACGAGCAGTACTTC.